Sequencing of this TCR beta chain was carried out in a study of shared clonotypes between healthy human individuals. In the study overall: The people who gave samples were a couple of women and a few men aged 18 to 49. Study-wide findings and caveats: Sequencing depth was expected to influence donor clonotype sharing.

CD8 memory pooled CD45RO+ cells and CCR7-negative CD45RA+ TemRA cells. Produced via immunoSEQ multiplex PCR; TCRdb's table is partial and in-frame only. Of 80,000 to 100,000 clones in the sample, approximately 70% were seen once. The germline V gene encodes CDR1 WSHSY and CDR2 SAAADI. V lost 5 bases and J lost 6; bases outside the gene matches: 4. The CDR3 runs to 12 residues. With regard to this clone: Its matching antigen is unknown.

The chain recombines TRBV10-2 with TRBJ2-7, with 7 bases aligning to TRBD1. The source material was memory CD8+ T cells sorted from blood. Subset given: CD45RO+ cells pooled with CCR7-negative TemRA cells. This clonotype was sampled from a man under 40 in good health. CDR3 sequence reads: CASSTRGFEQYF. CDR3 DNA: TGCGCCAGCAGTACCAGGGGGTTCGAGCAGTACTTC.